This paragraph reports one T cell receptor beta chain. Germline V gene lookup returns CDR1 MNHEY and CDR2 SVGAGI. Trimming cost V 2 bases and J 10 bases; bases outside gene matches: 13. The CDR3 totals 16 residues. These data originate in a study of T cell responses to AZD1222 COVID-19 vaccine. Libraries were prepared by immunoSEQ multiplex PCR; TCRdb keeps only in-frame clonotypes and omits some of them. The sample contains some 150,000 clones, 92% of which appear only once. The sample here was peripheral blood, taken on day 0 of AZD1222 vaccination. This sequence was found in an adult in good health. This chain links TRBV6-5 with TRBJ2-1; the match to TRBD2 covers 8 bases. The CDR3 nucleotides are TGTGCCAGCAGTTACGGGGCGTCTAGCGGGTGGGCAGAGCAGTTCTTC. It specifies CASSYGASSGWAEQFF.